This T cell receptor beta chain was sequenced during a study of Graves' ophthalmopathy and Graves' hyperthyroidism (dated by TCRdb to 2016 to 2019). About the full investigation: Peripheral blood was collected before any treatment was given, at the time of initial diagnosis. To explore V-J signatures that distinguish ophthalmopathy from hyperthyroidism, a discovery set of about a hundred patients was enrolled, made up of 40 to 45 with ophthalmopathy and around 60 with stable hyperthyroidism. In total, 135 blood samples were TCR-sequenced: 40 to 45 ophthalmopathy, some 75 hyperthyroidism and about 17 hyperthyroidism-to-ophthalmopathy patients. TCR beta repertoire signatures were used to distinguish Graves' ophthalmopathy from Graves' hyperthyroidism and to predict progression to ophthalmopathy. Following sample collection, hyperthyroidism patients were given methimazole at a starting dose of 30 mg daily, and ophthalmopathy patients were given high-dose intravenous methylprednisolone. The independent validation cohort included approximately 19 hyperthyroidism patients plus 17 patients who later progressed from hyperthyroidism to ophthalmopathy. T-cell repertoires of thyroid tissue and blood were compared in about 6 hyperthyroidism patients. Beyond this particular receptor, the publication reports: In validation, the model predicted ophthalmopathy progression with 55% to 71% sensitivity and 72% to 80% specificity; roughly eleven predicted patients were CT-confirmed with GO in a median of around 6 months. Sample size was not predetermined statistically, and investigators were not blinded to group allocation. Most expanded thyroid clonotypes with a frequency above 0.001 also appeared in blood, which suggests that blood repertoires may reflect the immune response in the thyroid. In cross-validation, the 13-signature model distinguished ophthalmopathy from stable hyperthyroidism with approximately 85% sensitivity and 81% to 83% specificity, and in the test set the corresponding values were approximately 79% and 70%.

The ophthalmopathy patients had moderately to severely active disease, with a Clinical Activity Score of 3 or higher, a NOSPECS grade of 4 or higher, and a disease duration of less than 3 months. Patients with other autoimmune diseases, uncontrolled infections, pregnancy or lactation were excluded from the study. Diagnosis relied on clinical symptoms, serum thyroxine, TRAb, thyroid ultrasound and orbital computed tomography. Using Ficoll-Paque density gradient centrifugation, PBMCs were isolated from less than 11 ml of fresh peripheral blood. Trizol reagent was used to extract the total RNA, and its quality was then checked on an Agilent 2100 Bioanalyzer. For repertoire sequencing, TCR beta CDR3 regions were amplified from RNA transcripts. HTBI primers and the Qiagen OneStep RT-PCR kit were used in a first-round RT-PCR, which was followed by a second-round multiplex PCR, size selection and purification. Sequencing of the libraries was carried out on an Illumina HiSeq2000 in paired-end mode with 100 bp reads. For the original study's pipeline: Reads were processed with SOAPnuke, discarding reads with adapters, uncalled bases, mean Phred below 15, or no exact constant-primer or identifier match. High-quality paired reads were merged with COPE v1.2.5. Each unique nucleotide sequence was treated as a clonotype, and MiTCR v1.1 was used to align the clonotypes to the IMGT TRB V, D and J references. Only V-J combinations with frequency above 0.0001 were analysed, covering 99.2% of repertoires. For each V-J combination, a TCR clonal expansion and chaos score was defined as the ratio of F50 clonal expansion to chaos observed in the TCRdist matrix. Welch's t-statistics and random forest were used to reduce the features to some 13 V-J combinations, which were then used as input to a naive Bayes classifier. The similarity between thyroid and blood repertoires was quantified using the Morisita-Horn index. TCRdb handled the public reads itself, with Q25 trimming in fastp and clone calling in MiXCR, and kept productive beta chains. Every distinct CDR3 protein forms one entry, paired with its most common genes and DNA. The V and J calls reflect TCRdb's pipeline rather than the authors' work. A total of approximately 700,000 distinct CDR3 sequences appear in this sample, roughly two fifths of them only once. The ten biggest clones cover around 40% of the sample.

V and J are truncated by 1 base and 0 bases respectively, leaving an intervening sequence of 10 bases. The germline V gene sets CDR1 to SGHTA and CDR2 to FQGTGA. Measured from the cysteine to the phenylalanine, the CDR3 is 15 residues long. The kept DNA is CDR3 alone, 45 bases in frame from the first base. In regard to this clonotype: No antigen is known for it. No much larger clone is present one base from it, and per-base qualities are unavailable.

The V and J genes are TRBV7-3 and TRBJ2-7, with the D gene not confidently named. This TCR was recovered from an adult man with Graves' ophthalmopathy. Sequencing input: peripheral blood. The CDR3: CASSLIRCISYEQYF. The nucleotides read TGTGCCAGCAGCTTAATACGGTGTATCTCCTACGAGCAGTACTTC. The CDR3 plus the reference TRBV7-3 and TRBJ2-7 genes for the other parts give the full variable domain: GAGVSQTPSNKVTEKGKYVELRCDPISGHTALYWYRQSLGQGPEFLIYFQGTGAADDSGLPNDRFFAVRPEGSVSTLKIQRTERGDSAVYLCASSLIRCISYEQYFGPGTRLTVT.